These 14 T cell receptor beta chains originate from one sample sequenced in a study of CD8 T cells in ankylosing spondylitis. TCRdb re-derived calls from the 5' RACE reads in MiXCR, one entry per CDR3 protein. The sample has over 100,000 distinct CDR3 sequences; roughly 6.6% are singletons. Sequencing used blood, either unsorted or a sorted T cell fraction (not recorded which). These receptors all stem from a male donor with ankylosing spondylitis or in good health (not recorded which).

At least ten counts were recorded for this clonotype. The chain's CDR3 is CASSLKAGETQYF. DNA of the CDR3: TGTGCCAGCAGCTTGAAAGCGGGGGAGACCCAGTACTTC. The V call is TRBV7-2, the J call TRBJ2-5; 7 nucleotides agree with TRBD2. The CDR3 is 13 amino acids. Germline CDR1 is SGHTA and CDR2 is FQGNSA. V was clipped by 3 bases and J by 5 bases; unmatched bases: 3.

This clonotype was picked up many times. This chain uses TRBV20-1 with TRBJ1-1; D not resolved. CDR3 size: 12 residues. Germline V lookup: CDR1 DFQATT, CDR2 SNEGSKA (reference sequence). V was clipped by 4 bases and J by 1 base, with 7 bases between them. The CDR3 DNA is TGCAGTGCTACCAAGGGGAACACTGAAGCTTTCTTT. It codes for CSATKGNTEAFF.

This clonotype was recorded many times. The chain has TRBV4-2 and TRBJ2-6; D is perhaps TRBD1 (6 bases). The germline V and J ends were trimmed by 5 bases and 4 bases, with 15 bases remaining between them. The CDR3 totals 16 residues. From germline, CDR1 is LGHNA and CDR2 YNFKEQ. CDR3 in DNA: TGTGCCAGCAGCTACCCAGGGGTCAACGGGGCCAACGTCCTGACTTTC. Translating gives CASSYPGVNGANVLTF.

As for this clonotype: This could be a read error, since a much larger clone is one nucleotide away. The CDR3 is CASSFGTKQSF. As DNA, the CDR3 is TGTGCCAGCAGTTTCGGGACAAAGCAGTCCTTC. This chain uses TRBV12-3 or TRBV12-4 with TRBJ2-7, with D possibly TRBD1 on 6 matching bases. The CDR3 extends over 11 amino acids.

This clonotype was counted at least ten times. The chain has TRBV25-1 and TRBJ2-7; D may be TRBD2 (6 bases). The CDR3 totals 15 residues. Germline CDR1 MGHDK, CDR2 SYGVNS. The germline V and J ends were trimmed by 3 bases and 3 bases, with 15 bases remaining between them. DNA of the CDR3: TGTGCCAGCAGTGACCCTGCAACGGGGGTCTACGAGCAGTACTTC. Translation: CASSDPATGVYEQYF.

The sample holds many counts of this clonotype. The chain links TRBV20-1 to TRBJ2-3; D remains ambiguous. V was trimmed by 0 bases and J by 0 bases, leaving 10 bases between them. There are 15 residues in the CDR3. Germline CDR1 and CDR2: DFQATT and SNEGSKA (reference sequence). CDR3 sequence: CSAREGASSTDTQYF. The DNA of the CDR3 is TGCAGTGCTAGAGAGGGCGCCTCTAGCACAGATACGCAGTATTTT.

This clonotype was detected many times. The gene calls are TRBV4-3 and TRBJ2-1; D is uncertain. There are 16 residues in the CDR3. CDR1 is LGHNA and CDR2 is YSLEER in the germline V gene. Trimming took 0 bases from V and 0 from J, leaving 9 bases between them. CDR3 in DNA: TGCGCCAGCAGCCAAGACTACCTCACCTCCTACAATGAGCAGTTCTTC. The encoded protein is CASSQDYLTSYNEQFF.

This clonotype has a count of ten or more. The V gene is TRBV19, the J gene TRBJ1-5, with no clear D. CDR3 length: 13 residues. V was shortened by 0 bases and J by 8 bases, with 8 bases between the two germline ends. Germline V gene sequence: CDR1 LNHDA, CDR2 SQIVND (reference sequence). The CDR3 nucleotides read TGTGCCAGTAGTATAGATCCTTTAGAGCCCCAGCATTTT. Translating it yields CASSIDPLEPQHF.

Ten or more counts support this clonotype. V usage is TRBV5-1 and J usage is TRBJ1-1; D is ambiguous. The V end was cut by 0 bases, the J end by 5 bases, with 14 bases between. Looked up from germline, CDR1 is SGHRS and CDR2 is YFSETQ. The CDR3 is made up of 15 amino acids. The CDR3 DNA sequence: TGCGCCAGCAGCTTGGGCTTGGGGTCGGGTACTGAAGCTTTCTTT. The encoded protein is CASSLGLGSGTEAFF.

This clonotype occurred many times. V and J are TRBV5-1 and TRBJ2-3, with TRBD1 matching over 10 bases. CDR3 length equals 15 residues. V dropped 4 bases and J dropped 6; count of bases not matched to a gene: 8. Germline V gene data show CDR1 as SGHRS and CDR2 as YFSETQ. The CDR3 nucleotides are TGCGCCAGCAGCGGTGGGACAGGGGTATTGGATACGCAGTATTTT. Its translation is CASSGGTGVLDTQYF.

This clonotype was picked up a small number of times. A much larger clone lies one base from this, so it may be a read error. V usage is TRBV7-2 and J usage is TRBJ2-2; 11 positions match TRBD2. The CDR3 loop spans 16 amino acids. Germline V gene data show CDR1 as SGHTA and CDR2 as FQGNSA. The trim removed 4 bases at V and 4 bases at J, leaving 5 bases unmatched. CDR3 sequence (DNA): TGTGCCAGCAGCTCCCTACTAGCGGGGGTCACCGGGGAGCTGTTTTTT. The encoded protein is CASSSLLAGVTGELFF.

This clonotype has at least ten counts. V usage is TRBV29-1 and J usage is TRBJ2-3; D call uncertain. Trimming removed 3 bases at V and 0 bases at J, with 7 bases between. The CDR3 extends over 13 amino acids. The V gene's germline CDR1 is SQVTM and CDR2 ANQGSEA. The CDR3 DNA sequence: TGCAGCGTTGATCGCGGTAGCACAGATACGCAGTATTTT. Translating it yields CSVDRGSTDTQYF.

This clonotype showed up many times. The CDR3 region is CASSLDSGYTF. The CDR3 DNA reads TGTGCCAGCAGCTTGGATAGCGGCTACACCTTC. The chain recombines TRBV7-2 with TRBJ1-2; D not certain. This CDR3 spans 11 amino acids. CDR1 is SGHTA, CDR2 FQGNSA, per germline. Trimming took 3 bases from V and 8 from J, leaving 7 bases between them.

The V call is TRBV19, the J call TRBJ1-5; TRBD1 might be the D (5 bases). The CDR3 extends over 16 amino acids. With 0 bases removed from V and 4 bases from J, the gap between germline ends came to 13 bases. Germline loops: CDR1 LNHDA, CDR2 SQIVND (reference sequence). The CDR3 loop is CASSIDKLGGNQPQHF. CDR3 nucleotide sequence: TGTGCCAGTAGTATAGACAAGTTGGGGGGGAATCAGCCCCAGCATTTT.